This T cell receptor (beta chain) originates from a study of blood T cell repertoires in COVID-19. Per the original methods: Estimates of nucleated cell counts were drawn from the amplification of reference gene primers. Clones were sequenced by immunoSEQ multiplex PCR, and TCRdb holds only the in-frame ones, with some missing. V, J and clone size reflect that table, while D and trimming were determined from the DNA. The sample has 85,000 or so clones, 90% to 95% seen once; the top ten hold roughly 4.7%. The CDR3 spans 15 residues. Germline trimming cut 6 bases from V and 4 bases from J; bases unmatched to any gene: 8. CDR1 is LNHDA, CDR2 SQIVND, per germline (reference sequence).

The source is a human donor with active COVID-19. The donor label of this sample is uncertain. The chain uses TRBV19 and TRBJ1-5; 8 nucleotides agree with TRBD1. The sample comprised peripheral blood. The CDR3 here is CASRTGAGVNQPQHF. CDR3 coding DNA: TGTGCCAGTAGGACAGGGGCCGGAGTTAATCAGCCCCAGCATTTT.